Listed below are T cell receptor beta chains from one sample, sequenced in a study of blood T cell repertoires in COVID-19. The repertoire was sequenced with immunoSEQ multiplex PCR; TCRdb's copy has only in-frame clones and lacks some. This sample carries 85,000 to 95,000 clones, less than 85% of them seen once, and the ten largest clones take 7%. Source material: peripheral blood. These receptors were obtained from a man aged 70 or older with acute or convalescent COVID-19. CDR3s include the opening cysteine and the closing phenylalanine or tryptophan. The D gene is left open where the match is weak. Clone size is stated in some rows and not others, as once, few, many or a class when expanded.

abundance,d_gene,j_gene,v_gene,CDR3aa,CDR3nt
-,-,TRBJ1-3,TRBV9,CASSPQGLSGNTIYF,TGTGCCAGCAGCCCTCAGGGCCTCTCTGGAAACACCATATATTTT
few,-,TRBJ2-5,TRBV3-1/TRBV3-2,CASSQGGGTQYF,TGTGCCAGCAGCCAAGGAGGCGGGACCCAGTACTTC
-,TRBD1,TRBJ1-1,TRBV7-2,CASSFDRGWTEAFF,TGTGCCAGCAGCTTCGACAGGGGTTGGACTGAAGCTTTCTTT
few,-,TRBJ1-3,TRBV2,CASSEKRGSGNTIYF,TGTGCCAGCAGTGAAAAGCGGGGCTCTGGAAACACCATATATTTT
-,-,TRBJ1-1,TRBV5-5,CASSRGDTEAFF,TGTGCCAGCAGCCGGGGGGACACTGAAGCTTTCTTT
once,-,TRBJ1-5,TRBV7-8,CASSLGGQINQPQHF,TGTGCCAGCAGCTTAGGGGGGCAGATCAATCAGCCCCAGCATTTT
-,TRBD2,TRBJ2-3,TRBV5-1,CASSLSPSGNTDTQYF,TGCGCCAGCAGCTTGAGTCCTAGCGGGAACACAGATACGCAGTATTTT
-,TRBD2,TRBJ2-2,TRBV7-9,CASSPGLAGGRTGELFF,TGTGCCAGCAGCCCCGGACTAGCGGGAGGGCGGACCGGGGAGCTGTTTTTT
-,TRBD1,TRBJ1-1,TRBV5-6,CASSSGTGRTNTEAFF,TGTGCCAGCAGCTCAGGGACAGGACGGACAAACACTGAAGCTTTCTTT
once,-,TRBJ2-7,TRBV20-1,CSASSNRVPNEQYF,TGCAGTGCCAGTTCGAACAGGGTGCCCAACGAGCAGTACTTC
-,TRBD1,TRBJ1-5,TRBV30,CAWSRDRRNQPQHF,TGTGCCTGGAGCCGGGACAGACGCAATCAGCCCCAGCATTTT
-,-,TRBJ2-2,TRBV29-1,CSVPDWNTGELFF,TGCAGCGTTCCGGACTGGAACACCGGGGAGCTGTTTTTT
-,TRBD1,TRBJ1-5,TRBV2,CASSPEQGAQPQHF,TGTGCCAGCAGCCCCGAACAGGGGGCGCAGCCCCAGCATTTT
once,-,TRBJ1-1,TRBV6-1,CASTYNTEAFF,TGTGCCAGCACCTATAACACTGAAGCTTTCTTT
-,-,TRBJ2-7,TRBV6-1,CASTRGTNYEQYF,TGTGCCAGCACCCGGGGTACCAACTACGAGCAGTACTTC
-,-,TRBJ1-5,TRBV27,CASSSRGFNQPQHF,TGTGCCAGCAGTTCCAGGGGTTTCAATCAGCCCCAGCATTTT
-,TRBD1,TRBJ2-3,TRBV20-1,CSASGEGTGATDTQYF,TGCAGTGCTAGTGGTGAGGGGACAGGAGCCACAGATACGCAGTATTTT
-,-,TRBJ1-5,TRBV15,CATSRDGRFDQPQHF,TGTGCCACCAGCAGAGATGGCAGGTTCGACCAGCCCCAGCATTTT
few,-,TRBJ2-3,TRBV19,CASSRQNTRPLAMDTQYF,TGTGCCAGTAGTCGCCAAAATACCAGGCCCCTCGCGATGGATACGCAGTATTTT
-,-,TRBJ2-1,TRBV7-9,CASSPTSYNEQFF,TGTGCCAGCAGCCCCACAAGCTACAATGAGCAGTTCTTC
-,-,TRBJ2-2,TRBV19,CASSIRRGGTGELFF,TGTGCCAGTAGTATAAGAAGGGGGGGCACCGGGGAGCTGTTTTTT
-,TRBD1,TRBJ2-2,TRBV5-1,CASNRDRGEVGELFF,TGCGCCAGCAACCGCGACAGGGGAGAAGTCGGGGAGCTGTTTTTT
-,TRBD2,TRBJ2-1,TRBV11-2,CASKRGGNEQFF,TGTGCCAGCAAACGGGGGGGGAATGAGCAGTTCTTC
-,-,TRBJ1-2,TRBV5-6,CASSLGPQGSYGYTF,TGTGCCAGCAGCTTGGGTCCGCAGGGGTCCTATGGCTACACCTTC
once,-,TRBJ1-1,TRBV19,CASSIPGGMNTEAFF,TGTGCCAGTAGTATCCCTGGGGGCATGAACACTGAAGCTTTCTTT
-,TRBD2,TRBJ2-7,TRBV28,CASSLGGITTYEQYF,TGTGCCAGCAGCCTCGGGGGGATTACGACCTACGAGCAGTACTTC
few,TRBD2,TRBJ2-3,TRBV7-3,CASSLTPTSGFTDTQYF,TGTGCCAGCAGCTTAACTCCGACTAGCGGCTTCACAGATACGCAGTATTTT
once,TRBD1,TRBJ2-3,TRBV5-4,CASSRQGGGTDTQYF,TGTGCCAGCAGCCGACAGGGTGGAGGCACAGATACGCAGTATTTT
-,TRBD1,TRBJ1-2,TRBV24-1,CATSDPGQGYGYTF,TGTGCCACCAGTGACCCAGGACAGGGATATGGCTACACCTTC
once,TRBD2,TRBJ2-5,TRBV28,CASSLSTSGSVTQYF,TGTGCCAGCAGTTTGTCGACTAGCGGGAGTGTGACCCAGTACTTC
-,TRBD1,TRBJ2-5,TRBV28,CASSLPGGGKTQYF,TGTGCCAGCAGTTTACCAGGGGGCGGGAAGACCCAGTACTTC
-,TRBD1,TRBJ2-2,TRBV7-6,CASSETGVDSGELFF,TGTGCCAGCAGCGAGACAGGGGTAGATTCCGGGGAGCTGTTTTTT
-,TRBD1,TRBJ1-3,TRBV19,CASCRQGSSGNTIYF,TGTGCCAGTTGCAGACAGGGCAGCTCTGGAAACACCATATATTTT
-,TRBD1,TRBJ1-5,TRBV30,CAWSQGAWSNQPQHF,TGTGCCTGGAGTCAGGGGGCCTGGAGCAATCAGCCCCAGCATTTT
once,-,TRBJ1-3,TRBV12-5,CASGLELSREAGNTIYF,TGTGCTAGTGGTTTGGAACTTTCACGGGAGGCTGGAAACACCATATATTTT
-,-,TRBJ2-1,TRBV11-2,CASSHPDSVYNEQFF,TGTGCCAGCAGCCATCCAGATTCAGTGTACAATGAGCAGTTCTTC
-,-,TRBJ2-1,TRBV3-1/TRBV3-2,CASSISQGNEQFF,TGTGCCAGCAGCATTTCACAGGGAAATGAGCAGTTCTTC
-,-,TRBJ2-7,TRBV5-1,CASSPGGPTGRYEQYF,TGCGCCAGCAGCCCCGGGGGGCCGACAGGCCGCTACGAGCAGTACTTC
-,-,TRBJ2-3,TRBV18,CASSRGMEPDTQYF,TGTGCCAGCTCAAGGGGAATGGAGCCAGATACGCAGTATTTT
-,TRBD1,TRBJ2-6,TRBV24-1,CATSDLMDRDTGANVLTF,TGTGCCACCAGTGATTTGATGGACAGGGATACTGGGGCCAACGTCCTGACTTTC
-,TRBD2,TRBJ2-5,TRBV20-1,CSASVAGALQETQYF,TGCAGTGCTAGTGTAGCGGGGGCCCTCCAAGAGACCCAGTACTTC
-,-,TRBJ2-6,TRBV28,CASSLIRGAGANVLTF,TGTGCCAGCAGTTTAATAAGGGGCGCAGGGGCCAACGTCCTGACTTTC
few,-,TRBJ2-2,TRBV6-5,CASSRDRRTLGELFF,TGTGCCAGCAGCCGCGACAGGCGAACCCTCGGGGAGCTGTTTTTT
-,-,TRBJ1-1,TRBV10-1,CASRRGENTEAFF,TGCGCCAGCAGGCGCGGGGAGAACACTGAAGCTTTCTTT
-,-,TRBJ2-7,TRBV10-3,CAISGGESYEQYF,TGTGCCATCAGTGGGGGAGAGTCCTACGAGCAGTACTTC
-,TRBD1,TRBJ1-1,TRBV7-2,CASKTQGSNTEAFF,TGTGCCAGCAAAACACAGGGGTCGAACACTGAAGCTTTCTTT
-,-,TRBJ2-5,TRBV4-1,CASSQDGGRGYQETQYF,TGCGCCAGCAGCCAAGATGGGGGCAGGGGTTACCAAGAGACCCAGTACTTC
-,-,TRBJ2-2,TRBV7-3,CASSDRGTGELFF,TGTGCCAGCAGCGACAGAGGAACCGGGGAGCTGTTTTTT
-,-,TRBJ2-5,TRBV25-1,CASSEASQGPETQYF,TGTGCCAGCAGTGAAGCCTCACAGGGTCCGGAGACCCAGTACTTC
-,TRBD1,TRBJ1-2,TRBV6-5,CASSYSGQESNYGYTF,TGTGCCAGCAGTTACTCAGGACAGGAATCAAACTATGGCTACACCTTC
once,TRBD1,TRBJ1-2,TRBV6-5,CASSPGTAVRGYTF,TGTGCCAGCAGTCCCGGGACAGCGGTCAGAGGCTACACCTTC
-,-,TRBJ1-1,TRBV5-1,CASSFSPDKNTEAFF,TGCGCCAGCAGCTTTTCCCCGGACAAGAACACTGAAGCTTTCTTT
-,-,TRBJ1-2,TRBV28,CASSLRTYGYTF,TGTGCCAGCAGTCTCCGGACATACGGCTACACCTTC
few,TRBD1,TRBJ1-5,TRBV5-1,CASSLRPGGDPQHF,TGCGCCAGCAGCTTGAGGCCAGGGGGAGATCCCCAGCATTTT
once,-,TRBJ2-7,TRBV29-1,CSVDEGKVQYF,TGCAGCGTTGACGAGGGAAAGGTGCAGTACTTC
-,TRBD2,TRBJ2-1,TRBV19,CASRALAGGGNEQFF,TGTGCCAGTAGGGCACTAGCGGGAGGAGGTAATGAGCAGTTCTTC
-,TRBD1,TRBJ1-4,TRBV7-2,CASSLTGTGNEKLFF,TGTGCCAGCAGCTTAACCGGGACAGGGAATGAAAAACTGTTTTTT
-,-,TRBJ2-3,TRBV29-1,CSVEDSGRTDTQYF,TGCAGCGTTGAAGACAGCGGGCGCACAGATACGCAGTATTTT
medium-sized,-,TRBJ2-2,TRBV4-1,CASRTSGSNTGELFF,TGCGCCAGCCGTACCTCGGGGTCGAACACCGGGGAGCTGTTTTTT